This TCR beta chain emerged from a study of cytomegalovirus exposure and HLA in healthy donors. Study-level results: Diagnosis of cytomegalovirus status made by the classifier reportedly showed high specificity and sensitivity. Presence/absence analysis assumed near-uniform sequencing depth across donors.

Both 60 Vbeta primers and 13 Jbeta primers went into the PCR. Libraries were prepared by immunoSEQ multiplex PCR; TCRdb keeps only in-frame clonotypes and omits some of them. The sample consists of under 200,000 clones, about 77% of them appearing once. This CDR3 comprises 16 residues. V dropped 3 bases and J dropped 7 bases, with 19 bases sitting between them. Germline V gene sequence: CDR1 SEHNR, CDR2 FQNEAQ (reference sequence). Notes on this clone: Its antigen is undetermined.

In nominal health when sampled, donors likely had unrecorded immune exposures nonetheless. This TCR was recovered from a male donor in good health and CMV-seropositive. The chain links TRBV7-9 to TRBJ2-1; possible D gene TRBD2, 7 bases. Input material: PBMCs. CDR3 DNA: TGTGCCAGCAGCTTGGGGGGGGCCCTCCTGGGGAATGAGCAGTTCTTC. Protein product: CASSLGGALLGNEQFF. The variable domain in full, with the rest retrieved from reference TRBV7-9 and TRBJ2-1, is DTGVSQNPRHKITKRGQNVTFRCDPISEHNRLYWYRQTLGQGPEFLTYFQNEAQLEKSRLLSDRFSAERPKGSFSTLEIQRTEQGDSAMYLCASSLGGALLGNEQFFGPGTRLTVL.